This passage covers 9 T cell receptor beta chains from one sample sequenced in a study of blood T cell repertoires in COVID-19. The assay was immunoSEQ multiplex PCR, and TCRdb's table has in-frame clones only and misses some. The data contain 120,000 to 150,000 clones, 65% to 85% of them singletons. The sequenced sample consisted of peripheral blood. The receptors were gathered from a man between 60 and 75 years old with active or convalescent COVID-19.

The chain links TRBV29-1 to TRBJ2-1; 13 nucleotides agree with TRBD2. Germline V gene data show CDR1 as SQVTM and CDR2 as ANQGSEA. The CDR3 runs to 15 residues. V dropped 6 bases and J dropped 3; count of bases not matched to a gene: 5. The CDR3 protein is CSVGLAGEVYNEQFF. The CDR3 nucleotides are TGCAGCGTCGGACTAGCGGGAGAGGTCTACAATGAGCAGTTCTTC.

The chain uses TRBV5-6 and TRBJ1-1, with 8 bases identical to TRBD1. V shed 3 bases, J shed 5 bases, and the junction held 6 bases outside the gene matches. The germline gives CDR1 SGHDT, CDR2 YYEEEE. The CDR3 length is 14 residues. For the CDR3, the DNA is TGTGCCAGCAGCTGGACAGGGAGCAAAACTGAAGCTTTCTTT. This translates into CASSWTGSKTEAFF.

V is TRBV6-4 and J is TRBJ2-1; 8 nucleotides agree with TRBD1. This CDR3 region has 15 residues. CDR1 is MRHNA and CDR2 is SNTAGT in the germline V gene. Trimming at V came to 5 bases and at J to 7 bases, leaving 10 bases not matched to a gene. The CDR3 protein is CASSFYRGAMNEQFF. CDR3 DNA: TGTGCCAGCAGTTTTTACAGGGGGGCGATGAATGAGCAGTTCTTC.

The chain employs TRBV19 and TRBJ2-2; TRBD1 agrees at 8 bases. This CDR3 spans 13 amino acids. With 10 bases clipped from V and 6 bases from J, the junction kept 7 bases outside the gene matches. Germline V lookup: CDR1 LNHDA, CDR2 SQIVND (reference sequence). The CDR3 region is CATEDRVSGELFF. DNA of the CDR3: TGTGCCACCGAGGACAGGGTTTCCGGGGAGCTGTTTTTT.

This clone occurred a few times. This chain connects TRBV5-4 to TRBJ1-1; D may be TRBD1 (6 bases). Germline values: CDR1 SGHNT, CDR2 YYREEE (reference sequence). The CDR3 has 14 residues. With 0 bases removed from V and 7 bases from J, the gap between germline ends came to 13 bases. This CDR3 is CASSLVGGAGEAFF. The CDR3 DNA follows: TGTGCCAGCAGCTTGGTAGGGGGGGCCGGTGAAGCTTTCTTT.

This clone has just a few counts. The rearrangement joins TRBV5-6 to TRBJ2-7; 8 bases are shared with TRBD2. The germline V gene has CDR1 SGHDT and CDR2 YYEEEE. Trimming removed 4 bases from V and 2 bases from J; junction bases left unmatched: 5. The CDR3 loop spans 14 amino acids. This chain's CDR3 is CASSPTGRAYEQYF. CDR3 bases: TGTGCCAGCAGCCCCACCGGGAGGGCCTACGAGCAGTACTTC. The full variable domain, rest sourced from reference TRBV5-6 and TRBJ2-7, is DAGVTQSPTHLIKTRGQQVTLRCSPKSGHDTVSWYQQALGQGPQFIFQYYEEEERQRGNFPDRFSGHQFPNYSSELNVNALLLGDSALYLCASSPTGRAYEQYFGPGTRLTVT.

J is TRBJ1-4 and V is TRBV5-1, with 12 bases identical to TRBD1. This CDR3 is built from 15 residues. The trim removed 3 bases at V and 10 bases at J, leaving 7 bases unmatched. The germline V gene encodes CDR1 SGHRS and CDR2 YFSETQ. The CDR3 is CASSSSGDRGRKLFF. The CDR3 DNA is TGCGCCAGCAGCTCCTCGGGGGACAGGGGGCGAAAACTGTTTTTT.

The rearrangement links TRBV5-3 to TRBJ1-2, with D unclear. TRBV5-3 is filed as an ORF, its function uncertain. The CDR3 extends over 13 amino acids. Trimming shortened V by 3 bases and J by 7 bases, and 13 bases separated the two germline ends. CDR3 in amino acids: CARSCLRRGGYTF. The DNA of the CDR3 is TGTGCCAGAAGCTGTCTACGCCGAGGTGGCTACACCTTC.

The chain recombines TRBV6-5 with TRBJ2-5; the D gene is possibly TRBD2 (6 bases). V shed 0 bases and J shed 4 bases, with 12 bases lying between them. The CDR3 covers 15 residues. CDR1 MNHEY and CDR2 SVGAGI come from the germline V gene. The CDR3 coding sequence is TGTGCCAGCAGTTACTCGATTCGGCGGGGAGAGACCCAGTACTTC. As protein: CASSYSIRRGETQYF.